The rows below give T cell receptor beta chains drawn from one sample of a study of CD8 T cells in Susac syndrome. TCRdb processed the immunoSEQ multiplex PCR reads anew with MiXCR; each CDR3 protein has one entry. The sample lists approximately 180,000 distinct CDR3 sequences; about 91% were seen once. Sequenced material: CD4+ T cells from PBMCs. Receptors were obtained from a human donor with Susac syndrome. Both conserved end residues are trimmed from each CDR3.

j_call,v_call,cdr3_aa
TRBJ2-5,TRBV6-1,ASSQIQETQY
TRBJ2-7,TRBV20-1,SAYPGTGVYEQY
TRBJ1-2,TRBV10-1,ASSAGGDPRDYGYT
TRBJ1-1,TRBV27,ASSLTGVENTEAF
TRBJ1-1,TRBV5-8,ASSLGAGAF
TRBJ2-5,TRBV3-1,ASSPTTSGQETQY
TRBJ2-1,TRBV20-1,SATTDLEEF
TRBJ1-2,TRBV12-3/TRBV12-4,ASSVGQGLGYT
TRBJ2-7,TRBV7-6,ASSLTTSGIPNEQY
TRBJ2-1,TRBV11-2,ASSPRSGSFVNEQF
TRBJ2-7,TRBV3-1,ASSPNLAGAFYEQY
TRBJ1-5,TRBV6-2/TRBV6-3,ASSFRRAKRNQPQH
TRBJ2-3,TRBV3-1,ASSQVAGALTDTQY
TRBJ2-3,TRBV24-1,ATSDLSGRDSDTQY
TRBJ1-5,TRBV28,ASSWDGQFSNQPQH
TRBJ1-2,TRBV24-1,ATSDGSPGGYT
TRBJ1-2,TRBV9,ASGRGSGGYT
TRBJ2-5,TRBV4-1,ASGQGQGWETQY
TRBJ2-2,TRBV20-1,SAGSGTGELF
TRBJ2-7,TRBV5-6,ASSLAGQGASYEQY
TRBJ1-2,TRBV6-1,ASSVQRRNYGYT
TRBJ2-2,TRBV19,ASSIRARNTGELF
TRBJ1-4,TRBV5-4,ASSFGAGTTNEKLF
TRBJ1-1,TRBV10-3,AISEGQGIDVAF
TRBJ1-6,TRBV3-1,ASNSRGDYNSPLH
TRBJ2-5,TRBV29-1,SVGPRVRETQY
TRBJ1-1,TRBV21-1,ASSTKGFEAF
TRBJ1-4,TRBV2,ASSEGSQNEKLF
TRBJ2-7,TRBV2,ASRYRGSSYEQY
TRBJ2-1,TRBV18,ATGGQSSYNEQF
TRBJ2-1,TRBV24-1,ATSDLGDNEQF
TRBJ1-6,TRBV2,ASSAGTGSSPLH
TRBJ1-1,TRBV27,ASSLKSGNTEAF
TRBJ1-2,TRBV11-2,ASSAQLGDADKYGYT
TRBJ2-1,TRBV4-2,ASSQPGLADEPEQF
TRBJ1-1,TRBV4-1,ASSQDKWAGVGTEAF
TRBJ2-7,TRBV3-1,ASSPGTSEQY
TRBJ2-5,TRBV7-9,ASSSRTSAETQY
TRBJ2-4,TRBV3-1,ASSQSRTAIAKNIQY
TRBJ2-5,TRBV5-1,ASSLSQAKETQY
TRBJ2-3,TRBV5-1,ASSETRTADTQY
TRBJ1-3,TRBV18,ASSPNRPGTGVGNTIY
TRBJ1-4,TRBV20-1,SARFTMGEKLF
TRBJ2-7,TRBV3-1,ASSPRWGRISGEQY
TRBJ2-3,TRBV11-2,ASSTSVGGEYTQY
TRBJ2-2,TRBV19,ATSPGQNTGELF
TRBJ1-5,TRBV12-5,ASGLTNQPQH
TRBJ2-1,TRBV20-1,SSSVRSSEQF
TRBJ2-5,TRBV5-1,ASSLRTSGKETQY
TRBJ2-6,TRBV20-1,SVPGLVFPGANVLT
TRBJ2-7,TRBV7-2,ASSSAGGTAYEQY
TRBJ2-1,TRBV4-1,ASSQGSGGGQYNEQF
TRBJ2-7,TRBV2,ASNAWISGFSYEQY
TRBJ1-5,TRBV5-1,ASSQDGYSNQPQH